Following are 2 T cell receptor beta chains from one sample sequenced in a study of blood T cell repertoires in COVID-19. Clones were sequenced by immunoSEQ multiplex PCR, and TCRdb holds only the in-frame ones, with some missing. The sample contains under 250,000 clones, 87% of which appear only once. Sequenced input: PBMCs or T cells enriched from blood (not recorded which). These receptors were collected from a man aged 30-40 years who had recovered from COVID-19.

This clone has only one observation. The chain has TRBV6-2 or TRBV6-3 and TRBJ1-1; the match to TRBD1 covers 9 bases. This CDR3 is 17 amino acids long. J lost 4 bases, V lost 5 bases, and 14 bases had no gene match. The V gene's germline CDR1 is MNHEY and CDR2 SVGEGT. CDR3 DNA sequence: TGTGCCAGCAGTACTCCCGGAACAGGGGGCGCCAGCACTGAAGCTTTCTTT. Translation: CASSTPGTGGASTEAFF.

The chain links TRBV25-1 to TRBJ2-2, with D possibly matching TRBD2 (6 bases). Germline values: CDR1 MGHDK, CDR2 SYGVNS. The V gene lost 1 base and the J gene lost 0 bases, with 9 bases spanning the gap. CDR3 length: 16 residues. CDR3 sequence: CASSELGGTNTGELFF. The CDR3 nucleotides read TGTGCCAGCAGTGAATTAGGAGGGACGAACACCGGGGAGCTGTTTTTT.